This TCR beta chain was profiled in a study of blood T cell repertoires in COVID-19. Study at large: From the United States, Italy and Spain came samples of acute and convalescent COVID-19. PBMCs, B-cell-depleted T cells, or T cells provided the cDNA or gDNA that made up the material.

Authors' data handling: Reference gene primer amplification in the assay estimated nucleated cell counts. Here immunoSEQ multiplex PCR was the method, and the copy in TCRdb shows in-frame clones only, minus some. V and J calls and clone size follow that table, whereas D and trimming were derived from the DNA. The data contain roughly 57,000 clones, 85% to 95% of them singletons. CDR3 size: 13 residues. J was trimmed by 8 bases and V by 6 bases; bases with no gene match: 9. The rearrangement uses TRBV12-3 or TRBV12-4 and TRBJ1-2, with 7 nucleotides matching TRBD1. Sequenced material: peripheral blood. The clonotype was recovered from a human donor in a cohort sampled during active COVID-19. CDR3 nucleotide sequence: TGTGCCAGCAGCCGTGACAGGGTAATCGGCTACACCTTC. Its translation: CASSRDRVIGYTF.